These 2 T cell receptor beta chains were all obtained from the same sample, sequenced in a study of blood T cells in healthy people across ages. Using a J-beta primer mix together with a sample-barcoded 5' primer, a second PCR was run for roughly 6 to 11 cycles. MiXCR, run by TCRdb on the 5' RACE reads, gives a single entry per CDR3 protein. The sample has fewer than 2,000,000 distinct CDR3 sequences, approximately 39% seen once. Sample: blood. The receptors derive from a human donor in good health.

The chain employs TRBV4-1 and TRBJ2-3; no reliable D call. The V gene lost 1 base and the J gene lost 1 base, with 6 bases spanning the gap. This CDR3 has 14 amino acids. Germline V lookup: CDR1 MGHRA, CDR2 YSYEKL. The DNA for the CDR3 is TGCGCCAGCAGCCAAGCTCCAGGCACAGATACGCAGTATTTT. Translated, it gives CASSQAPGTDTQYF.

This clonotype was counted only a few times. The chain has TRBV7-2 and TRBJ1-1; D might be TRBD1 (5 bases). The V and J ends lost 5 bases and 11 bases respectively, with 18 bases between them. The CDR3 totals 13 residues. The germline V gene encodes CDR1 SGHTA and CDR2 FQGNSA. The CDR3 region has the DNA TGTGCCAGCAGCCTCTCGGACACAACATCGGCTTTCTTT. Translating gives CASSLSDTTSAFF. Complete variable domain (other parts from reference TRBV7-2 and TRBJ1-1): GAGVSQSPSNKVTEKGKDVELRCDPISGHTALYWYRQSLGQGLEFLIYFQGNSAPDKSGLPSDRFSAERTGGSVSTLTIQRTQQEDSAVYLCASSLSDTTSAFFGQGTRLTVV.